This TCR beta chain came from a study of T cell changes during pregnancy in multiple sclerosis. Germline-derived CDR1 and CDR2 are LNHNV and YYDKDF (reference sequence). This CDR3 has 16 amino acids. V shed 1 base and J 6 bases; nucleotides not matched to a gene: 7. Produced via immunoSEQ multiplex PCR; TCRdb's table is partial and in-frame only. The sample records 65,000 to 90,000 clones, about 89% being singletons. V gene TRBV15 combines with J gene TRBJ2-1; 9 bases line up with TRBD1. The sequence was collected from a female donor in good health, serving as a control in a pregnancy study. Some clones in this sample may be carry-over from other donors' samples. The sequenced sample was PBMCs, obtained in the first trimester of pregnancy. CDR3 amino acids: CATSRAGQGVGNEQFF. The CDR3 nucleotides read TGTGCCACCAGCAGAGCGGGACAGGGTGTCGGCAATGAGCAGTTCTTC. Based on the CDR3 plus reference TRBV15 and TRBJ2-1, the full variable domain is DAMVIQNPRYQVTQFGKPVTLSCSQTLNHNVMYWYQQKSSQAPKLLFHYYDKDFNNEADTPDNFQSRRPNTSFCFLDIRSPGLGDTAMYLCATSRAGQGVGNEQFFGPGTRLTVL.